This entry lists 15 T cell receptor beta chains sequenced from one sample in a study of shared clonotypes between healthy human individuals. Libraries were prepared by immunoSEQ multiplex PCR; TCRdb keeps only in-frame clonotypes and omits some of them. The table has 1.5 million to 2.5 million clones, less than 95% seen once; the top ten hold 1% to 1.5%. Only CD45RO-negative cells positively selected for CCR7 counted as naive CD8 cells, so terminally differentiated effector memory CD45RA+ cells were excluded. The specimen was naive CD8+ T cells sorted from blood. Receptors were obtained from a young man in good health.

In the case of this clone: This sample includes further DNA sequences coding for the same CDR3. This chain links TRBV4-3 with TRBJ2-5; D might be TRBD2 (6 bases). With 0 bases removed from V and 4 bases from J, the gap between germline ends came to 9 bases. There are 14 residues in the CDR3. Germline V gene sequence: CDR1 LGHNA, CDR2 YSLEER. The CDR3 nucleotides are TGCGCCAGCAGCCAAGACGGGGGTTTAGAGACCCAGTACTTC. This sequence encodes CASSQDGGLETQYF.

This clone was seen a single time. This chain connects TRBV28 to TRBJ2-3, with 9 bases that match TRBD1. V was clipped by 2 bases and J by 6 bases; unmatched bases: 6. The germline gives CDR1 MDHEN, CDR2 SYDVKM. The CDR3 spans 15 residues. CDR3 in amino acids: CASSLTGQGIDTQYF. The DNA for the CDR3 is TGTGCCAGCAGTTTAACGGGACAGGGTATCGATACGCAGTATTTT.

This clone has a single count. Other nucleotide sequences in the sample specify the same CDR3. The V and J genes are TRBV27 and TRBJ1-5, with 10 nucleotides matching TRBD1. The germline V gene encodes CDR1 MNHEY and CDR2 SMNVEV (reference sequence). The CDR3 has 14 amino acids. J was trimmed by 6 bases and V by 4 bases; bases with no gene match: 3. The chain's CDR3 is CASSWTGGGQPQHF. DNA of the CDR3: TGTGCCAGCAGTTGGACAGGGGGAGGTCAGCCCCAGCATTTT.

The chain has TRBV4-2 and TRBJ1-1, with a possible D match to TRBD1 (5 bases). V was pared by 0 bases and J by 8 bases, with 16 bases between. This CDR3 is built from 15 residues. CDR1 is LGHNA, CDR2 YNFKEQ, per germline. CDR3 bases: TGTGCCAGCAGCCAAGATGGGGGTACTGATCTCGAAGCTTTCTTT. This gives the protein CASSQDGGTDLEAFF.

The chain is built from TRBV13 and TRBJ2-5; 7 bases agree with TRBD2. Looked up from germline, CDR1 is PRHDT and CDR2 is FYEKMQ (reference sequence). This CDR3 has 16 residues. J lost 4 bases, V lost 2 bases, and 10 bases had no gene match. CDR3 sequence (DNA): TGTGCCAGCAGCTTATGGGAGGGCGAGGGGTCAGAGACCCAGTACTTC. Its translation is CASSLWEGEGSETQYF.

The chain couples TRBV4-1 to TRBJ1-5; 7 bases are a match to TRBD1. J gave up 5 bases and V 2 bases, and 6 bases lay outside the gene matches. There are 15 residues in the CDR3. Germline V CDR1 and CDR2: MGHRA, YSYEKL. CDR3 residues: CASSQSGDSYQPQHF. The CDR3 coding sequence is TGCGCCAGCAGCCAATCGGGGGACAGTTATCAGCCCCAGCATTTT.

This chain connects TRBV27 to TRBJ2-2; 7 bases are shared with TRBD1. Per germline, CDR1 MNHEY and CDR2 SMNVEV (reference sequence). Unmatched junction bases numbered 5, after V lost 5 bases and J lost 5 bases. The CDR3 spans 14 residues. The CDR3 nucleotides read TGTGCCAGCAGTGTAGGGGGCATGACCGGGGAGCTGTTTTTT. Protein product: CASSVGGMTGELFF.

The rearrangement joins TRBV27 to TRBJ1-2; D remains unclear. Per germline, CDR1 MNHEY and CDR2 SMNVEV (reference sequence). The CDR3 runs to 15 residues. Trimming removed 3 bases at V and 1 base at J, with 12 bases between. This CDR3 is CASSFGQPYNYGYTF. The CDR3 nucleotides are TGTGCCAGCAGTTTTGGGCAGCCTTATAACTATGGCTACACCTTC.

CDR3 bases: TGTGCCAGCAGTCTGGCCGCTTTGGGAACTGAAGCTTTCTTT. Translating it yields CASSLAALGTEAFF. The V gene is TRBV28, the J gene TRBJ1-1; unclear D gene. The CDR3 runs to 14 residues. V lost 5 bases, J lost 5 bases, and 15 bases lay in between. Germline-derived CDR1 and CDR2 are MDHEN and SYDVKM.

In the case of this clone: The sample has other DNA sequences that encode this CDR3 too. The chain links TRBV7-9 to TRBJ1-2, with 9 bases that match TRBD1. The germline gives CDR1 SEHNR, CDR2 FQNEAQ (reference sequence). J gave up 3 bases and V 5 bases, and 1 base lay outside the gene matches. The CDR3 consists of 13 residues. This CDR3 reads CASSRTGDYGYTF. The CDR3 bases are TGTGCCAGCAGCCGGACAGGGGACTATGGCTACACCTTC.

The chain employs TRBV14 and TRBJ2-7, with TRBD2 matching 8 bases. The CDR3 runs 15 residues. The trim removed 3 bases at V and 3 bases at J, leaving 7 bases unmatched. Germline CDR1 reads SGHDN; CDR2 reads FVKESK. The CDR3 DNA is TGTGCCAGCAGCCATGGGGCGGGAGGCTACTACGAGCAGTACTTC. This sequence encodes CASSHGAGGYYEQYF.

The rearrangement links TRBV7-6 to TRBJ1-5; a weak D match, TRBD1 (6 bases). In germline, CDR1 is SGHVS, CDR2 FNYEAQ. Trimming cost V 1 base and J 4 bases, with 14 bases left between them. The CDR3 sequence is 16 residues long. CDR3: CASSLEAGRGNQPQHF. The DNA for the CDR3 is TGTGCCAGCAGCTTAGAGGCGGGGAGGGGGAATCAGCCCCAGCATTTT.

The chain employs TRBV7-9 and TRBJ1-3; the D is unclear. This CDR3 comprises 16 residues. CDR1 and CDR2 (germline): SEHNR, FQNEAQ (reference sequence). Deletions cut 5 bases from V and 1 base from J, with 15 bases between. This CDR3 reads CASSPPVVGSGNTIYF. CDR3 in DNA: TGTGCCAGCAGCCCTCCCGTGGTAGGGTCTGGAAACACCATATATTTT.

The V call is TRBV2, the J call TRBJ2-7; TRBD2 aligns across 7 bases. The CDR3 runs 14 residues. V lost 7 bases, J lost 5 bases, and 11 bases stayed unmatched. The germline V gene encodes CDR1 SNHLY and CDR2 FYNNEI. The CDR3 DNA reads TGTGCCAGCACCCGGGCGGGGGTTGTCGACGAGCAGTACTTC. Its translation: CASTRAGVVDEQYF.

The rearrangement uses TRBV5-1 and TRBJ1-1; 7 nucleotides line up with TRBD1. The germline V gene has CDR1 SGHRS and CDR2 YFSETQ. Trimming cost V 4 bases and J 13 bases; bases outside gene matches: 16. The CDR3 sequence is 14 residues long. In DNA, the CDR3 is TGCGCCAGCAGCACTGTGGAGGGGGCGGAGAATGGTTTCTTT. Its translation is CASSTVEGAENGFF. The whole variable domain, remainder taken from reference TRBV5-1 and TRBJ1-1, is KAGVTQTPRYLIKTRGQQVTLSCSPISGHRSVSWYQQTPGQGLQFLFEYFSETQRNKGNFPGRFSGRQFSNSRSEMNVSTLELGDSALYLCASSTVEGAENGFFGQGTRLTVV.